These T cell receptor beta chains were read from a single sample in a study of human T cells and chemical hapten exposure. Via MiXCR, TCRdb re-called the RACE reads, giving one row per CDR3 protein. The sample includes approximately 110,000 distinct CDR3 sequences, 9% to 9.5% seen only once; the top ten take 2.5% to 3.5%. The material sequenced was whole blood, taken in connection with sensitization to the hapten diphenylcyclopropenone (DPC). These receptors all stem from a woman aged 35 to 49 with alopecia areata. Some clones in this sample may be carry-over from other donors' samples. Both conserved end residues are part of each CDR3. A D gene is named only where the DNA matches it firmly. Clone size is stated in some rows and not others, as once, few, many or a class when expanded.

NA	TRBJ1-5	TRBV4-2	many	TGTGCCAGCAGCCAGGGGTACAATCAGCCCCAGCATTTT	CASSQGYNQPQHF
NA	TRBJ1-1	TRBV10-3	few	TGTGCCATCAGTGAACCGACAGGATCTCCTGAAGCTTTCTTT	CAISEPTGSPEAFF
TRBD2	TRBJ2-1	TRBV11-2	many	TGTGCCAGCAGCAAAGCGGGGTCCTACAATGAGCAGTTCTTC	CASSKAGSYNEQFF
NA	TRBJ2-6	TRBV11-1	many	TGTGCCAGCAGCTTCTCTATTGGGGGACCCGGCTCTGGGGCCAACGTCCTGACTTTC	CASSFSIGGPGSGANVLTF
TRBD1	TRBJ2-2	TRBV18	many	TGTGCCAGCTCAACGAACAGGGGAAGTGGCCCCGGGGAGCTGTTTTTT	CASSTNRGSGPGELFF
NA	TRBJ1-5	TRBV6-5	many	TGTGCCAGCAGTGGAAGGGGGGCGTGGGGCAATCAGCCCCAGCATTTT	CASSGRGAWGNQPQHF
TRBD2	TRBJ2-1	TRBV3-1	many	TGTGCCAGCAGCCAAGATATTAGCGGGGGCCTTTACAATGAGCAGTTCTTC	CASSQDISGGLYNEQFF
TRBD1	TRBJ2-7	TRBV18	NA	TGTGTCAGCTCACCGGACAGGGGCTACGAGCAGTACTTC	CVSSPDRGYEQYF
TRBD1	TRBJ2-1	TRBV7-9	NA	TGTGCCAGCAGCCTCCGGGACAGGGCCTACAATGAGCAGTTCTTC	CASSLRDRAYNEQFF
NA	TRBJ1-2	TRBV24-1	NA	TGTGCCACCAGTGATCCCACCGCGCGAAACTATGGCTACACCTTC	CATSDPTARNYGYTF
TRBD1	TRBJ1-2	TRBV19	NA	TGTGCCAGAAGTATGCGAATCCGGAATACAGGGGGCCTCAACTATGGCTACACCTTC	CARSMRIRNTGGLNYGYTF
NA	TRBJ2-7	TRBV2	NA	TGTGCCAGCTACACCTTGAGGGGGGGCAGGGAGCAGTACTTC	CASYTLRGGREQYF
NA	TRBJ2-5	TRBV19	NA	TGTGCCAGTAACGGGGGTAGAGGGCAAGAGTCCCAGTACTTC	CASNGGRGQESQYF
NA	TRBJ1-1	TRBV29-1	few	TGCAGCGTCGGCGGACTCCTGAACACTGAAGCTTTCTTT	CSVGGLLNTEAFF
NA	TRBJ2-3	TRBV5-6	few	TGTGCCAGCAGATATATTCCCACAGATACGCAGTATTTT	CASRYIPTDTQYF
NA	TRBJ2-6	TRBV15	many	TGTGCCACCAGCAGAGACCTTCTTTCTGGGGCCAACGTCCTGACTTTC	CATSRDLLSGANVLTF
TRBD2	TRBJ2-3	TRBV5-1	many	TGCGCCAGCAGCTCCCTAGCGGGGGGCCAATCAGATACGCAGTATTTT	CASSSLAGGQSDTQYF
NA	TRBJ1-2	TRBV6-6	NA	TGTGCCAGCAGGGGGGGGGAGGCTAACTATGGCTACACCTTC	CASRGGEANYGYTF
NA	TRBJ2-2	TRBV6-2/TRBV6-3	NA	TGTGCCAGCCGCCGGCCAGGTGCCGGGGAGCTGTTTTTT	CASRRPGAGELFF
NA	TRBJ2-1	TRBV4-3	many	TGCGCCAGCTCCCCGGGACAAATAAATGAGCAGTTCTTC	CASSPGQINEQFF
NA	TRBJ2-3	TRBV28	few	TGTGCCAGCAGTGAATTCGGTGATACGCAGTATTTT	CASSEFGDTQYF
NA	TRBJ1-1	TRBV4-2	few	TGTGCCAGCAGCCGGCAGGGCACGAACACTGAAGCTTTCTTT	CASSRQGTNTEAFF
NA	TRBJ2-3	TRBV7-9	NA	TGTGCCAGCAGCTTGGGGAGCCTGAGGCGTCCTGAAGATACGCAGTATTTT	CASSLGSLRRPEDTQYF
TRBD1	TRBJ1-5	TRBV2	NA	TGTGCCAGCAGCGAAGGGAAAACAGGGGTGTCCTGGTTAAATCAGCCCCAGCATTTT	CASSEGKTGVSWLNQPQHF
NA	TRBJ1-1	TRBV6-6	NA	TGTGCCAGCAGTACCGGACGGCTGAACACTGAAGCTTTCTTT	CASSTGRLNTEAFF
TRBD1	TRBJ1-4	TRBV27	NA	TGTGCCAGCAGTAAGGATCGACAGGGTTTGGAAGAAAAACTGTTTTTT	CASSKDRQGLEEKLFF
NA	TRBJ1-2	TRBV6-6	many	TGTGCCAGCAGTTACTCGAAGGGGACGGACGCCCGCGGCTACACCTTC	CASSYSKGTDARGYTF
TRBD2	TRBJ2-1	TRBV7-3	many	TGTGCCAGCAGCCTAACGGGGGGGAATATCTACAATGAGCAGTTCTTC	CASSLTGGNIYNEQFF
NA	TRBJ2-7	TRBV7-9	few	TGTGCCAGCAGCCCGGTCGGACAGTCTTCCTACGAGCAGTACTTC	CASSPVGQSSYEQYF
NA	TRBJ2-7	TRBV12-2	many	TGTGCAAGTCGCTTCGCGGACCGGGACTCGGTCCCCTACGAGCAGTACTTC	CASRFADRDSVPYEQYF
NA	TRBJ2-3	TRBV6-2/TRBV6-3	few	TGTGCCAGCAGCATGATGGTAAATACGCAATATTTT	CASSMMVNTQYF
NA	TRBJ1-6	TRBV6-5	many	TGTGCCAGCAGTTACGTCAGGGCCCCTCTCTCCTATAATTCACCCCTCCACTTT	CASSYVRAPLSYNSPLHF
NA	TRBJ2-7	TRBV7-8	many	TGTGCCAGCACTAACAGCGAGTCCTACGAGCAGTACTTC	CASTNSESYEQYF